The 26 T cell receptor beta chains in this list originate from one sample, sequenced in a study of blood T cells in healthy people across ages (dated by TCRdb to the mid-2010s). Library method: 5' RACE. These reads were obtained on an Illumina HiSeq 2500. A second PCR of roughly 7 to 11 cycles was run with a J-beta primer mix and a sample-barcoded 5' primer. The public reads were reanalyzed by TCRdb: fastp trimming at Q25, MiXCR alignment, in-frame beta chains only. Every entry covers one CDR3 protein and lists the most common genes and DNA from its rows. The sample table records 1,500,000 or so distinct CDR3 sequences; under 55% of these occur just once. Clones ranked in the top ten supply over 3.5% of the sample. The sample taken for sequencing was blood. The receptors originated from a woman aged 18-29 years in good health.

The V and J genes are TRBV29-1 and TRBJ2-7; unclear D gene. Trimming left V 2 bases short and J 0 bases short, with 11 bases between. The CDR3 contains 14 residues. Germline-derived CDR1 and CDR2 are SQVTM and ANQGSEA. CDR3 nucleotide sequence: TGCAGCGTTGAATCGTGGGCAGGCTCCTACGAGCAGTACTTC. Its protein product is CSVESWAGSYEQYF.

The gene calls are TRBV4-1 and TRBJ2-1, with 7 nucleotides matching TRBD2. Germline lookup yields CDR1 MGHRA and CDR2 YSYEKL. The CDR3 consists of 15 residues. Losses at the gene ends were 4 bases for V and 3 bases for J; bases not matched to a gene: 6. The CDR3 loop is CASSLGLVDYNEQFF. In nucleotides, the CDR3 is TGCGCCAGCAGCCTAGGACTAGTGGACTACAATGAGCAGTTCTTC.

CDR3 sequence (DNA): TGTGCCAGCAGTCCCAATCGAAGAGGGAACACTGAAGCTTTCTTT. It is translated as CASSPNRRGNTEAFF. V and J are TRBV6-2 or TRBV6-3 and TRBJ1-1, with unresolved D. Germline CDR1 is MNHEY and CDR2 is SVGEGT. The CDR3 runs 15 residues. The V end was cut by 5 bases, the J end by 1 base, with 14 bases between.

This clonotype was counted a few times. CDR3 region: CASSIPGGGGETQYF. In DNA form, the CDR3 reads TGTGCCAGTAGTATCCCAGGGGGCGGTGGAGAGACCCAGTACTTC. The V call is TRBV19, the J call TRBJ2-5, with 8 bases identical to TRBD1. The trim removed 3 bases at V and 4 bases at J, leaving 7 bases unmatched. Germline CDR1 is LNHDA and CDR2 is SQIVND (reference sequence). CDR3 size: 15 residues. Using reference TRBV19 and TRBJ2-5 for the parts outside the CDR3, the full variable domain is DGGITQSPKYLFRKEGQNVTLSCEQNLNHDAMYWYRQDPGQGLRLIYYSQIVNDFQKGDIAEGYSVSREKKESFPLTVTSAQKNPTAFYLCASSIPGGGGETQYFGPGTRLLVL.

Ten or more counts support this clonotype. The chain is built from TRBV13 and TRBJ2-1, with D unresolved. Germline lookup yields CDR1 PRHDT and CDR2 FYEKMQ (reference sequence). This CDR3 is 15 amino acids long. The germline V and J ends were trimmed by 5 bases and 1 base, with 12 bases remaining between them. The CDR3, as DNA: TGTGCCAGCAGCCCCCTGGTCGGTTCCTACAATGAGCAGTTCTTC. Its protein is CASSPLVGSYNEQFF.

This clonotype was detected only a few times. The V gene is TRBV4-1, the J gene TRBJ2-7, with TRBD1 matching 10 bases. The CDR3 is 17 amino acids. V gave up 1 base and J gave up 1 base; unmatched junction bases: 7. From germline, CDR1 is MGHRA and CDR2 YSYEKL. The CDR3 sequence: CASSQVRGQGSSYEQYF. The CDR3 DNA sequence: TGCGCCAGCAGCCAAGTTAGGGGACAGGGGTCTTCCTACGAGCAGTACTTC.

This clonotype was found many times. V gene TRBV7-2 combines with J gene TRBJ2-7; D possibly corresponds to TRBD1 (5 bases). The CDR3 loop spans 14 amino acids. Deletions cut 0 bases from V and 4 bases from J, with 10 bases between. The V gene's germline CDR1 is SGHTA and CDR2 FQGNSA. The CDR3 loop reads CASSLAFQGYEQYF. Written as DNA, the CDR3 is TGTGCCAGCAGCTTAGCCTTTCAGGGTTACGAGCAGTACTTC.

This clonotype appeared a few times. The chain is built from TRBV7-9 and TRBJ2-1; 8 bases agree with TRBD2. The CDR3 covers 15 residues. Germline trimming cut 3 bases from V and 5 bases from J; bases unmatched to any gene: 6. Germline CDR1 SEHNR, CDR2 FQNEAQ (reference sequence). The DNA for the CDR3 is TGTGCCAGCAGCTTTAGTCGGGGGGGCAACAATGAGCAGTTCTTC. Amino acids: CASSFSRGGNNEQFF.

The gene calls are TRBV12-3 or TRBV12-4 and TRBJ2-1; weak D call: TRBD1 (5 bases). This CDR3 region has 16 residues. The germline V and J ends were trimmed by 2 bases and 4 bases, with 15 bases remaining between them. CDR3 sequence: CASSLSPGSPYNEQFF. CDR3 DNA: TGTGCCAGCAGTTTAAGTCCAGGGTCGCCTTACAATGAGCAGTTCTTC.

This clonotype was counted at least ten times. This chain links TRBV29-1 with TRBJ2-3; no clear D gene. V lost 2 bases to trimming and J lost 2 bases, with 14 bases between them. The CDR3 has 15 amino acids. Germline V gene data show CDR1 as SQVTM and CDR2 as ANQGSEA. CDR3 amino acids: CSVERRGPHTDTQYF. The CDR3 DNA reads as TGCAGCGTTGAAAGGCGCGGACCGCACACAGATACGCAGTATTTT.

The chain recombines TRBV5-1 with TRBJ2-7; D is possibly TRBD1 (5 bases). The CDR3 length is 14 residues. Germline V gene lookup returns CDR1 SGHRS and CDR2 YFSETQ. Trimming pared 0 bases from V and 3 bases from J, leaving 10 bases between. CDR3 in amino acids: CASSLGTWNYEQYF. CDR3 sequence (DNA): TGCGCCAGCAGCTTGGGGACATGGAACTACGAGCAGTACTTC.

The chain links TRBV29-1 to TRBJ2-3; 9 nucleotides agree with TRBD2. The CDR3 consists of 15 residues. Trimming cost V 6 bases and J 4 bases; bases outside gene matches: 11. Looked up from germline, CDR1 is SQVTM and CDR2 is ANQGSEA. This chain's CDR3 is CSVTPSGGPPDTQYF. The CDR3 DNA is TGCAGCGTGACCCCCAGCGGGGGGCCTCCAGATACGCAGTATTTT.

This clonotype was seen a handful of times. Here the CDR3 DNA reads TGTGCCAGCAGCGTAGGGGTCAGTGTTGTGAGTTACGAGCAGTACTTC. Translated: CASSVGVSVVSYEQYF. V is TRBV9 and J is TRBJ2-7, with D unresolved. CDR1 SGDLS and CDR2 YYNGEE come from the germline V gene. Trimming took off 0 bases at V and 4 bases at J, with 17 bases between the two ends. CDR3 length: 16 amino acids.

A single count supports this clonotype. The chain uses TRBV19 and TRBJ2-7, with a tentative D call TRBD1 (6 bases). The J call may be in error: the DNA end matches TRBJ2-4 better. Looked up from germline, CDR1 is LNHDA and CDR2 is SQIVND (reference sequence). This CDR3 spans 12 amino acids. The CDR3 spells CASLGARNIQYF. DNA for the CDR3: TGTGCCAGTCTGGGGGCAAGAAACATTCAGTACTTC.

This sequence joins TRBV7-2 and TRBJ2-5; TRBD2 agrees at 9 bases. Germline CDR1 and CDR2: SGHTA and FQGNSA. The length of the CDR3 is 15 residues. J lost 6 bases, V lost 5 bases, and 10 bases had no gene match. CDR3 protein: CASSLTAGGLKTQYF. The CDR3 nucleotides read TGTGCCAGCAGCCTAACAGCGGGGGGTTTAAAGACCCAGTACTTC.

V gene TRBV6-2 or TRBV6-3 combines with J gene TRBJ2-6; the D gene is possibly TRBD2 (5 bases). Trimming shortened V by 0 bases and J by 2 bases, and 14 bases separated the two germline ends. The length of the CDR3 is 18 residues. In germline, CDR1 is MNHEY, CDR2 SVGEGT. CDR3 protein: CASSYSEVDGTGANVLTF. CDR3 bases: TGTGCCAGCAGTTACTCGGAGGTGGATGGCACTGGGGCCAACGTCCTGACTTTC.

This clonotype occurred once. The CDR3 spells CASSAAGGLGNEQFF. The CDR3 DNA is TGTGCCAGCAGCGCAGCGGGGGGGCTTGGGAATGAGCAGTTCTTC. The V gene is TRBV9, the J gene TRBJ2-1; 10 bases agree with TRBD2. There are 15 residues in the CDR3. Germline assignment: CDR1 SGDLS and CDR2 YYNGEE. Losses at the gene ends were 3 bases for V and 7 bases for J; bases not matched to a gene: 7. Together with reference TRBV9 and TRBJ2-1, the CDR3 gives the full variable domain: DSGVTQTPKHLITATGQRVTLRCSPRSGDLSVYWYQQSLDQGLQFLIQYYNGEERAKGNILERFSAQQFPDLHSELNLSSLELGDSALYFCASSAAGGLGNEQFFGPGTRLTVL.

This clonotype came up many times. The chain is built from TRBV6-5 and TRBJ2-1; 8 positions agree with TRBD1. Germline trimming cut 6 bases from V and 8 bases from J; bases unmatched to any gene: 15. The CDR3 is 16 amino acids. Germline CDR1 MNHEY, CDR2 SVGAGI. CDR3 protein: CASSPRTGSFFHEQFF. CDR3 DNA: TGTGCCAGCAGCCCCAGGACAGGGTCATTTTTCCATGAGCAGTTCTTC.

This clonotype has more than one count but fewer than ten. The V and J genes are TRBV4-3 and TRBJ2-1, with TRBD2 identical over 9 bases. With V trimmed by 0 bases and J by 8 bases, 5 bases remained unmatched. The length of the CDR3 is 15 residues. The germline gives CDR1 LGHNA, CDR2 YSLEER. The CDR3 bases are TGCGCCAGCAGCCAAGAAGGTAGCGGGAGCGATGAGCAGTTCTTC. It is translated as CASSQEGSGSDEQFF.

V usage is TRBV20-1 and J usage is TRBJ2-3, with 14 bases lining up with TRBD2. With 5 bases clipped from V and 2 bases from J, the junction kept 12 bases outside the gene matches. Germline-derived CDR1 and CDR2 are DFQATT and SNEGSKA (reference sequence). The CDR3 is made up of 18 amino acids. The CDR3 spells CSAEGLAGAPLLTDTQYF. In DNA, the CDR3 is TGCAGTGCTGAGGGACTAGCGGGAGCCCCTTTACTCACAGATACGCAGTATTTT.

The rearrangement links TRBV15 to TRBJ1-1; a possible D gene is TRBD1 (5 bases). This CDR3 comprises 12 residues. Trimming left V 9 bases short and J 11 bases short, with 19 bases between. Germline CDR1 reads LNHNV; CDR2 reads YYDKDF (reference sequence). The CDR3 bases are TGTGCCACGACTCCTAGGCGGGGGGAGGCTTTCTTT. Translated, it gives CATTPRRGEAFF. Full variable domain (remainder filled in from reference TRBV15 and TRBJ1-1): DAMVIQNPRYQVTQFGKPVTLSCSQTLNHNVMYWYQQKSSQAPKLLFHYYDKDFNNEADTPDNFQSRRPNTSFCFLDIRSPGLGDTAMYLCATTPRRGEAFFGQGTRLTVV.

Here the CDR3 DNA reads TGTGCCAGCAGACCCGACTTCAATGAGCAGTACTTC. Its translation: CASRPDFNEQYF. This chain connects TRBV2 to TRBJ2-7, with D hard to call. The CDR3 runs 12 residues. V lost 6 bases and J lost 7, with 13 bases in between. Germline loops: CDR1 SNHLY, CDR2 FYNNEI.

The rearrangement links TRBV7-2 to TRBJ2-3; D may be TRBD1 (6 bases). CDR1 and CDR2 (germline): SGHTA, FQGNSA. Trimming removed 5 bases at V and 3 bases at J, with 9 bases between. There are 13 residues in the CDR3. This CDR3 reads CASSTGHTDTQYF. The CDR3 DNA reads TGTGCCAGCAGCACGGGACATACAGATACGCAGTATTTT.

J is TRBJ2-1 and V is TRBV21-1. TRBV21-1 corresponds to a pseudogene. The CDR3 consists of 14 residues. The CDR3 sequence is CASSKADGYNEQFF. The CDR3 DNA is TGTGCCAGCAGCAAAGCGGATGGGTACAATGAGCAGTTCTTC.

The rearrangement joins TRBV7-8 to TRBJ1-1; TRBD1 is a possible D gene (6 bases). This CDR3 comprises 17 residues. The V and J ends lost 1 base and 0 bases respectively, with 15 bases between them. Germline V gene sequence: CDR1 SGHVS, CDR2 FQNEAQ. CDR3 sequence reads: CASSLGLTRGMNTEAFF. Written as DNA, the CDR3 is TGTGCCAGCAGCTTAGGTTTGACAAGGGGGATGAACACTGAAGCTTTCTTT. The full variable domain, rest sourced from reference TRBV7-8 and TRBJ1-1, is GAGVSQSPRYKVAKRGQDVALRCDPISGHVSLFWYQQALGQGPEFLTYFQNEAQLDKSGLPSDRFFAERPEGSVSTLKIQRTQQEDSAVYLCASSLGLTRGMNTEAFFGQGTRLTVV.

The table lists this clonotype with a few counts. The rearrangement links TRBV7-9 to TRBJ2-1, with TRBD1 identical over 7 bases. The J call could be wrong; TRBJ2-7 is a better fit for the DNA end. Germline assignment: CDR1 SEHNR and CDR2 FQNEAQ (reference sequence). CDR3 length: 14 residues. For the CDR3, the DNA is TGTGCCACCAAACGGGACAGCTCCTACAATGAGCAGTACTTC. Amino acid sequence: CATKRDSSYNEQYF.